These T cell receptor beta chains were read from a single sample in a study of CD8+ T cells in alopecia areata. Produced via immunoSEQ multiplex PCR; TCRdb's table is partial and in-frame only. The sample includes about 110,000 clones, approximately 59% of them seen just once. The sequencing input was CD8+ T cells sorted from blood. Source of these receptors: a human donor in good health. The CDR3 runs from the conserved cysteine through the conserved F or W. A D gene is named only where the DNA matches it firmly. The size field is filled for only some rows; it gives once, few, many or a size class.

d_call,v_call,clone_size,j_call,cdr3_aa,cdr3_nt
NA,TRBV5-8,NA,TRBJ2-7,CASSLALHGEQYF,TGTGCCAGCAGCTTGGCGCTGCACGGCGAGCAGTACTTC
NA,TRBV13,NA,TRBJ2-7,CASSLYVTGDSYEQYF,TGTGCCAGCAGCTTATATGTGACAGGTGACTCCTACGAGCAGTACTTC
NA,TRBV9,NA,TRBJ1-3,CASSPAGGSVGDTIYF,TGTGCCAGCAGCCCCGCGGGTGGGTCCGTAGGGGACACCATATATTTT
NA,TRBV23-1,NA,TRBJ2-2,CASSQSGSGPGELFF,TGCGCCAGCAGTCAATCAGGATCAGGGCCCGGGGAGCTGTTTTTT
NA,TRBV15,NA,TRBJ1-6,CATSRGDNSPLHF,TGTGCCACCAGCAGAGGGGATAATTCACCCCTCCACTTT
NA,TRBV5-1,NA,TRBJ2-3,CASGTGPRSDTQYF,TGCGCCAGCGGTACGGGGCCGCGCAGCGATACGCAGTATTTT
NA,TRBV15,NA,TRBJ2-2,CATSRDVRLPNTGELFF,TGTGCCACCAGCAGAGATGTTAGACTACCGAACACCGGGGAGCTGTTTTTT
TRBD2,TRBV29-1,NA,TRBJ2-1,CSVAAIAGGPRDEQFF,TGCAGCGTTGCCGCCATAGCGGGGGGGCCACGGGATGAGCAGTTCTTC
NA,TRBV7-2,NA,TRBJ2-1,CASSPDYEQFF,TGTGCCAGCAGCCCCGACTATGAGCAGTTCTTC
NA,TRBV2,once,TRBJ1-2,CASSQLGLTNYGYTF,TGTGCCAGCAGTCAACTCGGACTTACTAACTATGGCTACACCTTC
TRBD1,TRBV7-8,NA,TRBJ2-7,CASSLAETGYEQYF,TGTGCCAGCAGCTTAGCCGAGACAGGGTACGAGCAGTACTTC
NA,TRBV6-5,NA,TRBJ2-1,CASLGEASSYNEQFF,TGTGCCAGCCTCGGGGAGGCGAGCTCCTACAATGAGCAGTTCTTC
NA,TRBV2,NA,TRBJ2-7,CASSEITGDTYEQYF,TGTGCCAGCAGTGAAATTACAGGCGATACCTACGAGCAGTACTTC
NA,TRBV19,once,TRBJ1-5,CASSIALWAGSNQPQHF,TGTGCCAGTAGTATAGCCTTGTGGGCGGGAAGCAATCAGCCCCAGCATTTT
NA,TRBV7-9,NA,TRBJ2-1,CASSDDIRGEQFF,TGTGCCAGCAGCGATGACATCCGGGGTGAGCAGTTCTTC
NA,TRBV27,NA,TRBJ1-5,CASSLSGAVEPQHF,TGTGCCAGCAGTTTATCCGGGGCGGTCGAGCCCCAGCATTTT